These 9 T cell receptor beta chains were sequenced from one sample in a study of cytomegalovirus exposure and HLA in healthy donors. The PCR used 60 Vbeta and 13 Jbeta primers. Sequencing used immunoSEQ multiplex PCR; TCRdb keeps in-frame clones, though not all of them. Counted here are over 150,000 clones, 77% occurring once; the ten biggest clones make up around 3%. Material: PBMCs. The source of these receptors is a middle-aged woman in good health and CMV-seropositive.

The J gene is TRBJ2-5, the V gene TRBV5-5; TRBD1 aligns across 8 bases. Germline lookup yields CDR1 SGHKS and CDR2 YYEKEE (reference sequence). Unmatched junction bases numbered 6, after V lost 3 bases and J lost 5 bases. This CDR3 is built from 14 residues. The CDR3 region has the DNA TGTGCCAGCAGCTCCCAGGGGGCACGGGAGACCCAGTACTTC. Encoded protein: CASSSQGARETQYF.

The chain joins TRBV4-3 to TRBJ1-5; D not resolved. Between the trimmed V and J ends, which lost 0 bases and 1 base, there was a span of 7 bases. Germline V gives CDR1 LGHNA, CDR2 YSLEER. This CDR3 has 15 residues. The CDR3 loop reads CASSQDRESNQPQHF. DNA of the CDR3: TGCGCCAGCAGCCAAGATCGAGAAAGCAATCAGCCCCAGCATTTT.

J is TRBJ2-2 and V is TRBV7-2; D perhaps matches TRBD2 (5 bases). The CDR3 is made up of 16 amino acids. Between the trimmed V and J ends, which lost 5 bases and 1 base, there was a span of 14 bases. CDR1 is SGHTA and CDR2 is FQGNSA in the germline V gene. As DNA, the CDR3 is TGTGCCAGCAGCGTTATCGGCGGGTGGAACACCGGGGAGCTGTTTTTT. Amino acids: CASSVIGGWNTGELFF.

The CDR3 reads CASSFDRGLFF. The DNA for the CDR3 is TGTGCCAGCAGCTTCGACAGGGGTCTGTTCTTC. The chain joins TRBV5-6 to TRBJ2-1; 8 bases fit TRBD1. V trimming: 2 bases; J trimming: 15 bases; junction bases outside the gene matches: 4. CDR3 length equals 11 residues. CDR1 is SGHDT, CDR2 YYEEEE, per germline.

J is TRBJ2-7 and V is TRBV6-5; 11 nucleotides match TRBD2. CDR1 MNHEY and CDR2 SVGAGI come from the germline V gene. V was pared by 6 bases and J by 3 bases, with 7 bases of the junction left unmatched. The CDR3 has 15 amino acids. CDR3 in DNA: TGTGCCAGCAGAAGGGAGGGACTAGCGGTCTACGAGCAGTACTTC. It codes for CASRREGLAVYEQYF.

CDR3 DNA: TGTGCCAGCAGCAACTCCGGACCCGGGGACTACAATGAGCAGTTCTTC. Translation gives CASSNSGPGDYNEQFF. V gene TRBV21-1 combines with J gene TRBJ2-1; the table's D call, TRBD2, was not checked against the DNA. TRBV21-1 is classified as a pseudogene. This CDR3 comprises 16 residues.

The chain recombines TRBV5-4 with TRBJ1-3; D might be TRBD1 (5 bases). The CDR3 runs to 15 residues. Trimming took off 0 bases at V and 6 bases at J, with 13 bases between the two ends. CDR1 is SGHNT, CDR2 YYREEE, per germline (reference sequence). The CDR3 loop is CASSLGQGEANTIYF. DNA for the CDR3: TGTGCCAGCAGCTTGGGGCAGGGTGAAGCAAACACCATATATTTT.

This clone was counted a few times. The genes are TRBV5-1 and TRBJ2-3; tentatively, D is TRBD2 (5 bases). Germline CDR1 SGHRS, CDR2 YFSETQ. The CDR3 runs 15 residues. Trimming removed 10 bases from V and 0 bases from J, with 18 bases in between. CDR3 nucleotides: TGCGCCTCCAAATGGGCGGGCACTAGCACAGATACGCAGTATTTT. Translated: CASKWAGTSTDTQYF. Filled out from reference TRBV5-1 and TRBJ2-3, the complete variable domain reads KAGVTQTPRYLIKTRGQQVTLSCSPISGHRSVSWYQQTPGQGLQFLFEYFSETQRNKGNFPGRFSGRQFSNSRSEMNVSTLELGDSALYLCASKWAGTSTDTQYFGPGTRLTVL.

The V and J genes are TRBV5-1 and TRBJ2-7; D not resolved. The germline V and J ends were trimmed by 1 base and 0 bases, with 5 bases remaining between them. The CDR3 has 13 amino acids. Germline V gene lookup returns CDR1 SGHRS and CDR2 YFSETQ. The CDR3 spells CASSLHISYEQYF. CDR3 nucleotides: TGCGCCAGCAGCTTGCACATCTCCTACGAGCAGTACTTC.